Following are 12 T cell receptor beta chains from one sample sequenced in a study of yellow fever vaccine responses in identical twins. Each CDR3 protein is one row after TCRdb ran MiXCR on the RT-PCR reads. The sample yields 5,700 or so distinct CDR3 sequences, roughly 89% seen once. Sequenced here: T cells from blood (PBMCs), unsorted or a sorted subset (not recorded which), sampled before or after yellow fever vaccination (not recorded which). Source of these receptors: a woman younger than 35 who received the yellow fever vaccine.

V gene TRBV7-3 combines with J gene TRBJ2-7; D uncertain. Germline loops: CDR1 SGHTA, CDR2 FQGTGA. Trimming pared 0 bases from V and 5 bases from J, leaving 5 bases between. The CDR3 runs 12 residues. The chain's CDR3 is CASSLTQHEQYF. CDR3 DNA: TGTGCCAGCAGCTTAACCCAGCACGAGCAGTACTTC.

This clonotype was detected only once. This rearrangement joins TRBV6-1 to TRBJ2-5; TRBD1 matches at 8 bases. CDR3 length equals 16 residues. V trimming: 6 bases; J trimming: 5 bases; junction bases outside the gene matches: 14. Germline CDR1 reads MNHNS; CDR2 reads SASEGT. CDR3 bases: TGTGCCAGCAGGGAACCAGGGGGCCGAAGTAAGGAGACCCAGTACTTC. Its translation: CASREPGGRSKETQYF.

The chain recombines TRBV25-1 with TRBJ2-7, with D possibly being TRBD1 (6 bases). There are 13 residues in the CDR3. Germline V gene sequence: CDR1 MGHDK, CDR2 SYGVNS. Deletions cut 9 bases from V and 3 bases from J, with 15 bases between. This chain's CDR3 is CASKDSLVYEQYF. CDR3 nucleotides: TGTGCCAGTAAGGACAGCTTAGTCTACGAGCAGTACTTC.

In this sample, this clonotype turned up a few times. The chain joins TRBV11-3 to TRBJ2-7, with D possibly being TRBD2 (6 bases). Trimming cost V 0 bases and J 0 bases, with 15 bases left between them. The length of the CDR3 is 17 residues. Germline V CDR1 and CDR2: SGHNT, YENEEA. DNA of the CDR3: TGTGCCAGCAGCTTAGATTGGGGGAGGCCCAGCTCCTACGAGCAGTACTTC. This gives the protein CASSLDWGRPSSYEQYF.

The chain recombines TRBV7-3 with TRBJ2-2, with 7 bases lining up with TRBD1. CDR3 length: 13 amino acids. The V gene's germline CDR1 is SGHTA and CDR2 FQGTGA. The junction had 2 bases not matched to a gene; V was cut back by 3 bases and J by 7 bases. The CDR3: CASSFTGDGELFF. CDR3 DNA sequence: TGTGCCAGCAGCTTTACAGGGGACGGGGAGCTGTTTTTT.

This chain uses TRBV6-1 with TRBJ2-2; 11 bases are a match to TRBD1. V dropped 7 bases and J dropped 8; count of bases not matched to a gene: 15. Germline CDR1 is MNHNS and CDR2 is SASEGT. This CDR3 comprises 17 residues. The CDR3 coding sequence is TGTGCCAGCATAAAATCGACCGGGACAGGGGGTTCTGGGGAGCTGTTTTTT. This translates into CASIKSTGTGGSGELFF.

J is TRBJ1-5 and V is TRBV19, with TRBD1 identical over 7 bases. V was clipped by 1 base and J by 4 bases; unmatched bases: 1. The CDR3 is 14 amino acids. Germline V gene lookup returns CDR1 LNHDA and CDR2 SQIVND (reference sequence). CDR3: CASSIGQGNQPQHF. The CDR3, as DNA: TGTGCCAGTAGTATAGGACAGGGAAATCAGCCCCAGCATTTT. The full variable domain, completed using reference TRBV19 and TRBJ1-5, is DGGITQSPKYLFRKEGQNVTLSCEQNLNHDAMYWYRQDPGQGLRLIYYSQIVNDFQKGDIAEGYSVSREKKESFPLTVTSAQKNPTAFYLCASSIGQGNQPQHFGDGTRLSIL.

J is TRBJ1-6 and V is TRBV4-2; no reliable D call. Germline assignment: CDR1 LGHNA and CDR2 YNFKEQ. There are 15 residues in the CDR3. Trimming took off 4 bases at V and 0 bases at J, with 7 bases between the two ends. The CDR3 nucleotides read TGTGCCAGCAGCCCCAGTCTCTCCTATAATTCACCCCTCCACTTT. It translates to CASSPSLSYNSPLHF.

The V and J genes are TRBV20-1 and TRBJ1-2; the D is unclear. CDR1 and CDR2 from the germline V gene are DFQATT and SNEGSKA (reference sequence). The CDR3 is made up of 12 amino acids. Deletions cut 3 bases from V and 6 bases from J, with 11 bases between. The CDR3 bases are TGCAGTGCTAGGTCCCTAGACGATGGCTACACCTTC. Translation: CSARSLDDGYTF.

CDR3 sequence (DNA): TGTGCCTGCTCAAGGGATACGCAGTATTTT. Amino acids: CACSRDTQYF. V and J are TRBV19 and TRBJ2-3; no clear D gene. V was cut by 11 bases and J by 6 bases, with 9 bases left in between. The CDR3 is 10 residues long. Germline V CDR1 and CDR2: LNHDA, SQIVND (reference sequence). The entire variable domain, with the rest obtained from reference TRBV19 and TRBJ2-3, is as follows: DGGITQSPKYLFRKEGQNVTLSCEQNLNHDAMYWYRQDPGQGLRLIYYSQIVNDFQKGDIAEGYSVSREKKESFPLTVTSAQKNPTAFYLCACSRDTQYFGPGTRLTVL.

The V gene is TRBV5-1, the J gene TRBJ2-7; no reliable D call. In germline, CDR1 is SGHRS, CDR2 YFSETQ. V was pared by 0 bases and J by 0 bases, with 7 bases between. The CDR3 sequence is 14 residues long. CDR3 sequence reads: CASSLGQSSYEQYF. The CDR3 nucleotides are TGCGCCAGCAGCTTGGGCCAAAGCTCCTACGAGCAGTACTTC.

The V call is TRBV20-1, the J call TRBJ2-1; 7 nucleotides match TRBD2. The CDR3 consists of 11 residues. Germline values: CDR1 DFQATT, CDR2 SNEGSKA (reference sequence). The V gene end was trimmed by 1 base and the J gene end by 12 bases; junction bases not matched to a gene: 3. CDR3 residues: CSARVGRGQFF. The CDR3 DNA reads TGCAGTGCTAGAGTGGGGAGGGGGCAGTTCTTC.